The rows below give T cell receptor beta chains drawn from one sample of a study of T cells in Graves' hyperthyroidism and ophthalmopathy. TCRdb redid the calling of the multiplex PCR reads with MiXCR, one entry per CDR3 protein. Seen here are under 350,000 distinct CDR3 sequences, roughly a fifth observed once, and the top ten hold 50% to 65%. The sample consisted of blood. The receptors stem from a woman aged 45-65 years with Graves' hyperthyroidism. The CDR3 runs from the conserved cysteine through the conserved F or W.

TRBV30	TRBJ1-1	CAWSAVIGGTEAFF
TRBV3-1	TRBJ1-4	CASSQEGAGSNEKLFF
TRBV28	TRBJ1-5	CASSLRTGRRQPQHF
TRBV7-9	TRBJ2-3	CASSRNPRRDTQYF
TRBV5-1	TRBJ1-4	CASSLGGVSKLFF
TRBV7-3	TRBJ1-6	CASSLTVDHNSPLHF
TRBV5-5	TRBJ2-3	CASSPLGSDTQYF
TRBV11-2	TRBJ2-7	CASSLTPGQASYEQYF
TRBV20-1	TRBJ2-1	CSARWDVTYNEQFF
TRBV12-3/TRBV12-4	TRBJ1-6	CASSTGGGRNSPLHF